This record concerns one TCR beta chain sequence. Its specificity is unknown. Random hexamers were used to reverse transcribe an amount of about 0.5 to 1 ug RNA. One entry per CDR3 protein results from TCRdb running MiXCR on the immunoSEQ multiplex PCR reads. The data hold fewer than 140,000 distinct CDR3 sequences, with around 94% observed a single time. This record belongs to a study of CD8 T cells in Susac syndrome. Study-wide context: The Susac syndrome patients were therapy-naive, on corticosteroids, or on intravenous immunoglobulin alone at blood draw. Overall study results and limits: Peak Susac CD8+ clonal expansion occurred in TEMRA cells and active patients.

The CDR3 is made up of 17 amino acids. V shed 0 bases, J shed 0 bases, and the junction held 8 bases outside the gene matches. CDR1 is DFQATT and CDR2 is SNEGSKA in the germline V gene (reference sequence). The source of this sequence is a human donor with Susac syndrome. Specimen: CD8+ T cells from PBMCs. The chain links TRBV20-1 to TRBJ2-1; 7 nucleotides agree with TRBD2. The CDR3 nucleotides are TGCAGTGCTAGAGATCCATACGGGGGGACCTCCTACAATGAGCAGTTCTTC. Amino acid sequence: CSARDPYGGTSYNEQFF.